This TCR beta chain was captured by sequencing in a study of cytomegalovirus exposure and HLA in healthy donors. Across the study: Around four fifths of 398 genotyped donors fell in the Caucasian-associated ancestry cluster.

A note on this clone: Antigen: not known.

The germline V and J ends were trimmed by 5 bases and 2 bases, with 9 bases remaining between them. Germline CDR1 reads SEHNR; CDR2 reads FQNEAQ (reference sequence). The CDR3 runs 13 residues. Study-wide findings and caveats: The study listed 150 to 200 cytomegalovirus-associated TCR beta chains. The classifier reportedly diagnosed cytomegalovirus status with high sensitivity and specificity.

Primers for the PCR totalled 60 Vbeta and 13 Jbeta. Clones were read by immunoSEQ multiplex PCR, and TCRdb kept only the in-frame ones, dropping some. This sample has about 95,000 clones, with around three quarters found just once. As for the donors, each was a healthy bone marrow donor. The chain is built from TRBV7-9 and TRBJ1-1; D might be TRBD1 (5 bases). The sequenced sample was PBMCs. The receptor comes from a man aged 30 to 39 in good health and CMV-seropositive. DNA for the CDR3: TGTGCCAGCAGCCGCGACAGAAACACTGAAGCTTTCTTT. Residues: CASSRDRNTEAFF.